The rows below give T cell receptor beta chains drawn from one sample of a study of CD8+CD57+ T cells in acquired aplastic anemia. TCRdb passed the reads through MiXCR, listing each CDR3 protein once. The sample shows around 200,000 distinct CDR3 sequences, around 49% of them seen only once. Material for sequencing was sorted CD4+, CD8+, or CD8+CD57+ T cells (not recorded which) from PBMCs. The source is a human donor with aplastic anemia. Both conserved end residues are part of each CDR3. Fields, in order: D gene, J gene, V gene, clone size, CDR3 DNA, CDR3 protein. D genes are given only for firm matches. Expanded clones are given a class, and other clones once, few, many or no size at all.

d_gene: TRBD2
j_gene: TRBJ2-7
v_gene: TRBV29-1
abundance: many
CDR3nt: TGCAGCGTTCTGACAGCGGGAGGCTACGAGCAGTACTTC
CDR3aa: CSVLTAGGYEQYF

d_gene: TRBD1
j_gene: TRBJ1-1
v_gene: TRBV29-1
abundance: NA
CDR3nt: TGCAGCGTTGAAGGTCGACAGGGAGGTACTGAAGCTTTCTTT
CDR3aa: CSVEGRQGGTEAFF

d_gene: NA
j_gene: TRBJ1-2
v_gene: TRBV7-8
abundance: once
CDR3nt: TGTGCCAGCAGCCCGGGGGGGAACGTGTATGATGGCTACACCTTC
CDR3aa: CASSPGGNVYDGYTF

d_gene: TRBD1
j_gene: TRBJ1-6
v_gene: TRBV10-3
abundance: many
CDR3nt: TGTGCCATCAGTGACACTGCGACAGGGAATTCACCCCTCCACTTT
CDR3aa: CAISDTATGNSPLHF

d_gene: TRBD1
j_gene: TRBJ1-1
v_gene: TRBV2
abundance: NA
CDR3nt: TGTGCCAGCAGTGAGCAGGGGGTAGGCGAAGCTTTCTTT
CDR3aa: CASSEQGVGEAFF

d_gene: TRBD1
j_gene: TRBJ2-7
v_gene: TRBV2
abundance: many
CDR3nt: TGTGCCAGCAGTGAAGCGAGGGACAGGGGTTCCTACGAGCAGTACTTC
CDR3aa: CASSEARDRGSYEQYF

d_gene: TRBD1
j_gene: TRBJ1-2
v_gene: TRBV6-1
abundance: many
CDR3nt: TGTGCCAGCAGCAAAAGCGGGACAGGGGCAGGCTACACCTTC
CDR3aa: CASSKSGTGAGYTF

d_gene: NA
j_gene: TRBJ1-6
v_gene: TRBV10-1
abundance: many
CDR3nt: TGCGCCAGCAGTCCCGGGACATTGAGGGGAAATAATTCACCCCTCCACTTT
CDR3aa: CASSPGTLRGNNSPLHF

d_gene: TRBD1
j_gene: TRBJ2-5
v_gene: TRBV20-1
abundance: NA
CDR3nt: TGCAGCGCTAGCACAGGGGGCTTCGGGGTTACCCAGTACTTC
CDR3aa: CSASTGGFGVTQYF

d_gene: TRBD2
j_gene: TRBJ2-1
v_gene: TRBV9
abundance: many
CDR3nt: TGTGCCAGCAGCGTCCAACTAGCGGGGACCTACAATGAGCAGTTCTTC
CDR3aa: CASSVQLAGTYNEQFF

d_gene: NA
j_gene: TRBJ1-1
v_gene: TRBV29-1
abundance: many
CDR3nt: TGCAGCGCCATCAGACTCGTTGGCACGGTTCGGGCTGAAGCTTTCTTT
CDR3aa: CSAIRLVGTVRAEAFF

d_gene: NA
j_gene: TRBJ2-5
v_gene: TRBV2
abundance: NA
CDR3nt: TGTGCCAGCAGTGAACCCCGCTCCCAAGAGACCCAGTACTTC
CDR3aa: CASSEPRSQETQYF

d_gene: TRBD2
j_gene: TRBJ2-7
v_gene: TRBV25-1
abundance: NA
CDR3nt: TGTGCCAGCAGTGAATGGGGAGGGAACGAGCAGTACTTC
CDR3aa: CASSEWGGNEQYF

d_gene: TRBD2
j_gene: TRBJ2-7
v_gene: TRBV4-2
abundance: NA
CDR3nt: TGTGCCAGCAGATCAAATTTAGCGGGGTTGGGTTACGAGCAGTACTTC
CDR3aa: CASRSNLAGLGYEQYF

d_gene: TRBD1
j_gene: TRBJ1-2
v_gene: TRBV18
abundance: few
CDR3nt: TGTGCCAGCTCACCACCAAGGACAGGGCCTGGCTACACCTTC
CDR3aa: CASSPPRTGPGYTF

d_gene: TRBD1
j_gene: TRBJ1-5
v_gene: TRBV15
abundance: NA
CDR3nt: TGTGCCACCAGCAGAAAGCGGACAGGGGCTTATCAGCCCCAGCATTTT
CDR3aa: CATSRKRTGAYQPQHF

d_gene: NA
j_gene: TRBJ2-1
v_gene: TRBV20-1
abundance: many
CDR3nt: TGCAGTGCTAGAGCGGGGAGCAATGAGCAGTTCTTC
CDR3aa: CSARAGSNEQFF

d_gene: NA
j_gene: TRBJ2-6
v_gene: TRBV7-9
abundance: once
CDR3nt: TGTGCCAGCAGCCCGGGTGGTAGGAGGGTCTCTGGGGCCAACGTCCTGACTTTC
CDR3aa: CASSPGGRRVSGANVLTF

d_gene: NA
j_gene: TRBJ1-3
v_gene: TRBV5-1
abundance: NA
CDR3nt: TGCGCCAGCAGCAGATACGGGCAGCTCTCTGGAAACACCATATATTTT
CDR3aa: CASSRYGQLSGNTIYF

d_gene: TRBD1
j_gene: TRBJ1-2
v_gene: TRBV2
abundance: NA
CDR3nt: TGTGCCAGCAGTGAAGCGTGGACAGGGGGCAACGGCTACACCTTC
CDR3aa: CASSEAWTGGNGYTF

d_gene: TRBD1
j_gene: TRBJ2-1
v_gene: TRBV7-2
abundance: NA
CDR3nt: TGTGCCAGCAGCAACCGACAGGGGGAGTTGAATGAGCAGTTCTTC
CDR3aa: CASSNRQGELNEQFF

d_gene: NA
j_gene: TRBJ1-1
v_gene: TRBV25-1
abundance: NA
CDR3nt: TGTGCCAGCAGGCCTAACTTGAACACTGAAGCTTTCTTT
CDR3aa: CASRPNLNTEAFF

d_gene: TRBD1
j_gene: TRBJ1-4
v_gene: TRBV7-3
abundance: once
CDR3nt: TGTGCTAGCAGCGACAGGGTTGTAGGTCCCAATGAAAAACTGTTTTTT
CDR3aa: CASSDRVVGPNEKLFF

d_gene: NA
j_gene: TRBJ1-3
v_gene: TRBV5-6
abundance: many
CDR3nt: TGTGCCAGCAGCTTGGTGGAGGGGACCATATATTTT
CDR3aa: CASSLVEGTIYF

d_gene: NA
j_gene: TRBJ1-5
v_gene: TRBV10-3
abundance: NA
CDR3nt: TGTGCCAGCACTCTACCGGCAGGCGGGAATCAGCCCCAGCATTTT
CDR3aa: CASTLPAGGNQPQHF

d_gene: NA
j_gene: TRBJ1-2
v_gene: TRBV19
abundance: NA
CDR3nt: TGTGCCAGTAGTTCTCCGGGACATCTTCTGTATGGCTACACCTTC
CDR3aa: CASSSPGHLLYGYTF